Below, 15 T cell receptor beta chains from the same sample are listed, as sequenced in a study of T cell repertoires in cytomegalovirus infection. TCRdb ran MiXCR on the reads and lists one entry per CDR3 protein. Of hundreds of thousands of distinct CDR3 sequences listed, approximately 24% are singletons. The sequenced sample consisted of CD8+ T cells from PBMCs. All receptors come from a human donor in good health (CMV status not recorded). Some clones in this sample may be carry-over from other donors' samples.

The sample holds a few counts of this clonotype. The V call is TRBV29-1, the J call TRBJ1-5; D uncertain. Per germline, CDR1 SQVTM and CDR2 ANQGSEA. The CDR3 length is 9 residues. Trimming left V 5 bases short and J 4 bases short, with 0 bases between. The CDR3 protein is CSVNQPQHF. The CDR3 bases are TGCAGCGTTAATCAGCCCCAGCATTTT.

This clonotype was counted ten times or more. CDR3 coding DNA: TGTGCCAGCAGCCCGGGGAGCGGACCCCCGTCTCCTACTGAAGCTTTCTTT. Its translation is CASSPGSGPPSPTEAFF. V gene TRBV7-2 combines with J gene TRBJ1-1; no clear D. In germline, CDR1 is SGHTA, CDR2 FQGNSA. Deletions cut 5 bases from V and 5 bases from J, with 24 bases between. The CDR3 contains 17 residues.

This sequence joins TRBV7-2 and TRBJ1-2; TRBD1 agrees at 9 bases. With 4 bases clipped from V and 1 base from J, the junction kept 13 bases outside the gene matches. The CDR3 has 18 residues. Per the germline V gene, CDR1 is SGHTA and CDR2 is FQGNSA. CDR3 nucleotide sequence: TGTGCCAGCAGCTATACACCCGGGACAGGGCCCCTTAACTATGGCTACACCTTC. Amino acids: CASSYTPGTGPLNYGYTF.

The genes are TRBV14 and TRBJ2-2; 7 nucleotides align to TRBD1. The J segment lost 5 bases and the V segment lost 4 bases, leaving 13 bases of the junction unmatched. Germline V gene sequence: CDR1 SGHDN, CDR2 FVKESK. The CDR3 length is 17 residues. CDR3 DNA: TGTGCCAGCAGCCTCCTGCCGGGACAGTCCCGGACCGGGGAGCTGTTTTTT. It yields the protein CASSLLPGQSRTGELFF.

The chain has TRBV2 and TRBJ1-1, with 8 bases lining up with TRBD1. The J segment lost 1 base and the V segment lost 3 bases, leaving 7 bases of the junction unmatched. CDR1 SNHLY and CDR2 FYNNEI come from the germline V gene. This CDR3 has 16 amino acids. The CDR3 DNA is TGTGCCAGCAGTGATCGGGGCAGGGGGCCGAACACTGAAGCTTTCTTT. Translating gives CASSDRGRGPNTEAFF.

This chain links TRBV7-9 with TRBJ2-7, with 7 bases aligning to TRBD1. Germline V gene lookup returns CDR1 SEHNR and CDR2 FQNEAQ (reference sequence). Trimming at V came to 5 bases and at J to 7 bases, leaving 14 bases not matched to a gene. This CDR3 is built from 15 residues. CDR3 in amino acids: CASSLTGEVFGEQYF. CDR3 in DNA: TGTGCCAGCAGCCTAACAGGGGAAGTTTTTGGTGAGCAGTACTTC. The variable domain in full, completed from reference TRBV7-9 and TRBJ2-7, reads DTGVSQNPRHKITKRGQNVTFRCDPISEHNRLYWYRQTLGQGPEFLTYFQNEAQLEKSRLLSDRFSAERPKGSFSTLEIQRTEQGDSAMYLCASSLTGEVFGEQYFGPGTRLTVT.

Notes on this clonotype: This sequence may be a read error, since a much larger clone differs from it by one base. The J gene is TRBJ1-1, the V gene TRBV20-1; D unclear. V lost 2 bases, J lost 1 base, and 5 bases lay in between. Germline V gene sequence: CDR1 DFQATT, CDR2 SNEGSKA (reference sequence). This CDR3 is built from 12 residues. Here the CDR3 DNA reads TGCAGTGCTAGACAGTGGAACACTGAAGCTTTCTTT. It is translated as CSARQWNTEAFF.

The CDR3: CASSPGWGDRVFYGYTF. CDR3 DNA sequence: TGTGCCAGCAGCCCCGGATGGGGGGACAGGGTATTCTATGGCTACACCTTC. J is TRBJ1-2 and V is TRBV7-6; 9 bases fit TRBD1. With V trimmed by 5 bases and J by 4 bases, 14 bases remained unmatched. The CDR3 sequence is 17 residues long. Germline CDR1 SGHVS, CDR2 FNYEAQ.

V usage is TRBV29-1 and J usage is TRBJ2-5; 8 bases are shared with TRBD1. From germline, CDR1 is SQVTM and CDR2 ANQGSEA. With V trimmed by 3 bases and J by 3 bases, 3 bases remained unmatched. The CDR3 has 13 amino acids. DNA for the CDR3: TGCAGCGTTGACAAGACAGGGGAAGAGACCCAGTACTTC. It specifies CSVDKTGEETQYF.

This clonotype was observed a single time. A much larger clone lies one base from this, so it may be a read error. This chain's CDR3 is CANSYSIGRYNEQFF. As DNA, the CDR3 is TGTGCCAACAGTTACTCGATTGGTAGATACAATGAGCAGTTCTTC. The chain is built from TRBV6-6 and TRBJ2-1; D ambiguous. The CDR3 is made up of 15 amino acids. Looked up from germline, CDR1 is MNHNY and CDR2 is SVGAGI (reference sequence).

This chain links TRBV18 with TRBJ1-1; D not certain. In germline, CDR1 is KGHSH, CDR2 LQKENI. V shed 1 base and J shed 5 bases, with 11 bases lying between them. The CDR3 totals 14 residues. The CDR3 DNA reads as TGTGCCAGCTCACCACTGTTGGGTTTGACTGAAGCTTTCTTT. Encoded protein: CASSPLLGLTEAFF.

The V gene is TRBV20-1, the J gene TRBJ1-6; D possibly corresponds to TRBD1 (5 bases). V was trimmed by 0 bases and J by 7 bases, leaving 16 bases between them. Germline V gives CDR1 DFQATT, CDR2 SNEGSKA (reference sequence). The CDR3 contains 16 residues. CDR3 protein: CSARDYLTSGNSPLHF. CDR3 coding DNA: TGCAGTGCTAGAGATTACTTGACTTCAGGGAATTCACCCCTCCACTTT.

This clonotype was detected only a few times. V usage is TRBV27 and J usage is TRBJ2-7; D is ambiguous. Germline loops: CDR1 MNHEY, CDR2 SMNVEV (reference sequence). CDR3 length equals 13 residues. V gave up 0 bases and J gave up 6 bases, with 9 bases separating them. Written as DNA, the CDR3 is TGTGCCAGCAGTTTATCGAGGAAGGGCGAGCAGTACTTC. It codes for CASSLSRKGEQYF.

This clonotype showed up just a few times. The chain couples TRBV14 to TRBJ1-6, with no clear D. From germline, CDR1 is SGHDN and CDR2 FVKESK. V was clipped by 1 base and J by 17 bases, with 12 bases between them. The length of the CDR3 is 12 residues. DNA for the CDR3: TGTGCCAGCAGCCAAGGGACGGTCGATATCCACTTT. The encoded protein is CASSQGTVDIHF. Using reference TRBV14 and TRBJ1-6 for the parts outside the CDR3, the full variable domain is EAGVTQFPSHSVIEKGQTVTLRCDPISGHDNLYWYRRVMGKEIKFLLHFVKESKQDESGMPNNRFLAERTGGTYSTLKVQPAELEDSGVYFCASSQGTVDIHFGNGTRLTVT.

The rearrangement links TRBV29-1 to TRBJ2-7; possibly TRBD1 or TRBD2 for D (5 bases each). This CDR3 comprises 11 residues. Germline lookup yields CDR1 SQVTM and CDR2 ANQGSEA. Trimming pared 0 bases from V and 6 bases from J, leaving 6 bases between. For the CDR3, the DNA is TGCAGCGTTGAAGAGGGGACCGAGCAGTACGTC. Its protein product is CSVEEGTEQYV.